This record concerns one T cell receptor (beta chain) sequence. As yet, its antigen is unknown. This entry comes from a study of STAT5B mutations in CD4+ large granular lymphocyte leukemia. Points from the study as a whole: Patient CD4-sorted repertoires stayed more clonal than healthy ones after leukemic-clone removal. Main leukemic clonotypes were patient-specific, but roughly 25% appeared at low frequency elsewhere.

Germline V lookup: CDR1 MNHEY, CDR2 SMNVEV (reference sequence). Trimming stripped 0 bases from V and 8 bases from J, with 16 bases between. CDR3 length: 15 amino acids. Produced via immunoSEQ multiplex PCR; TCRdb's table is partial and in-frame only. The sample holds more than 1,200 clones, around 77% seen once. Sequencing was carried out using PBMCs. This TCR was sampled from a man between 70 and 80 years old with CD4+ T-cell large granular lymphocyte leukemia. J is TRBJ1-2 and V is TRBV27, with D uncertain. CDR3 sequence: CASSLSTAGRRGYTF. The CDR3 nucleotides are TGTGCCAGCAGTTTATCGACGGCAGGACGGAGGGGCTACACCTTC.